These 9 T cell receptor beta chains share one sample of origin, sequenced in a study of PD-1 blockade in classical Hodgkin lymphoma. Noted time point: cycle 4 day 1 (C4D1), after 5 to 7 weeks of nivolumab. Brentuximab vedotin exposure varied, and every patient relapsed after autologous stem cell transplantation. Data came from immunoSEQ multiplex PCR; TCRdb stores just in-frame clones and leaves some out. Here the sample spans 90,000 to 140,000 clones, over 85% being singletons. Here the sequenced sample was peripheral blood mononuclear cells (PBMCs), taken before the fourth cycle of nivolumab. The receptors come from a human donor with classical Hodgkin lymphoma.

The CDR3 nucleotides read TGTGCCAGCAGCTTAGAGACAGGGAGGACTGAAGCTTTCTTT. Its protein is CASSLETGRTEAFF. The gene calls are TRBV7-2 and TRBJ1-1; 7 bases match TRBD1. Germline lookup yields CDR1 SGHTA and CDR2 FQGNSA. Trimming removed 1 base from V and 5 bases from J; junction bases left unmatched: 4. The CDR3 is 14 residues long.

J is TRBJ1-3 and V is TRBV9; no reliable D call. V lost 0 bases, J lost 9 bases, and 13 bases lay in between. There are 14 residues in the CDR3. Germline V gene lookup returns CDR1 SGDLS and CDR2 YYNGEE. This chain's CDR3 is CASSVAASLGTIYF. CDR3 DNA: TGTGCCAGCAGCGTAGCTGCCAGCCTTGGCACCATATATTTT.

V and J are TRBV4-1 and TRBJ2-2, with D possibly TRBD2 on 7 matching bases. The V gene lost 4 bases and the J gene lost 2 bases, with 17 bases spanning the gap. The germline CDR1 and CDR2 sequences are MGHRA and YSYEKL. The CDR3 covers 17 residues. The CDR3 loop reads CASSLRGAGANTGELFF. The CDR3 DNA reads TGCGCCAGCAGCCTCCGGGGGGCGGGAGCAAACACCGGGGAGCTGTTTTTT.

This chain connects TRBV6-5 to TRBJ2-7; D possibly corresponds to TRBD1 (5 bases). Trimming stripped 7 bases from V and 6 bases from J, with 16 bases between. This CDR3 is 13 amino acids long. Germline loops: CDR1 MNHEY, CDR2 SVGAGI. CDR3 bases: TGTGCCAGCATTGAACAGGTCCCTGGCGAGCAGTACTTC. This translates into CASIEQVPGEQYF.

The chain links TRBV6-1 to TRBJ2-7; D unresolved. CDR3 size: 16 residues. Germline-derived CDR1 and CDR2 are MNHNS and SASEGT. Deletions cut 0 bases from V and 2 bases from J, with 14 bases between. CDR3 sequence (DNA): TGTGCCAGCAGTGAAGCTGGTCAGTTACTCACCTACGAGCAGTACTTC. Amino acids: CASSEAGQLLTYEQYF.

V is TRBV4-2 and J is TRBJ2-7; D is unresolved. This CDR3 has 16 amino acids. Germline-derived CDR1 and CDR2 are LGHNA and YNFKEQ. V was pared by 0 bases and J by 1 base, with 13 bases between. The CDR3 coding sequence is TGTGCCAGCAGCCAAGATTCTGGCACACTTTCCTACGAGCAGTACTTC. It is translated as CASSQDSGTLSYEQYF.

This chain joins TRBV30 and TRBJ2-7, with D unresolved. Germline loops: CDR1 GTSNPN, CDR2 SVGIG (reference sequence). The V gene lost 0 bases and the J gene lost 6 bases, with 12 bases spanning the gap. This CDR3 is 13 amino acids long. The CDR3 nucleotides are TGTGCCTGGAGTGTAATAGAGCCCCGCGAGCAGTACTTC. It specifies CAWSVIEPREQYF.

This chain links TRBV4-1 with TRBJ2-3; TRBD1 matches at 7 bases. V shed 0 bases and J 5 bases; nucleotides not matched to a gene: 8. CDR3 length: 16 residues. The germline V gene has CDR1 MGHRA and CDR2 YSYEKL. The DNA for the CDR3 is TGCGCCAGCAGCCAAGAGACAGGGCAGGTTATAGATACGCAGTATTTT. This codes for CASSQETGQVIDTQYF.

This rearrangement joins TRBV10-2 to TRBJ1-1, with a possible D match to TRBD1 (5 bases). The CDR3 extends over 13 amino acids. Germline V gene sequence: CDR1 WSHSY, CDR2 SAAADI. V dropped 2 bases and J dropped 3 bases, with 7 bases sitting between them. The CDR3: CASSETGDTEAFF. In DNA form, the CDR3 reads TGCGCCAGCAGTGAGACAGGCGACACTGAAGCTTTCTTT.